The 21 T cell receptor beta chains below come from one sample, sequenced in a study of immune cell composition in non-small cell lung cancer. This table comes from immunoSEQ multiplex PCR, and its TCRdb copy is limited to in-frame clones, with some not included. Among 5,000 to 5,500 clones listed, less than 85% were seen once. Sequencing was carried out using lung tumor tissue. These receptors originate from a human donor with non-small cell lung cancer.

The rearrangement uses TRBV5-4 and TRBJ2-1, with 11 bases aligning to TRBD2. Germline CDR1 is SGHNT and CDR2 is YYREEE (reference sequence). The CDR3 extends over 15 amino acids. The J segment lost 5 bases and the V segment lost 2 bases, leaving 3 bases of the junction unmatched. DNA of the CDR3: TGTGCCAGCAGCTTCGGGGGACTAGCGGACAATGAGCAGTTCTTC. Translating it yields CASSFGGLADNEQFF.

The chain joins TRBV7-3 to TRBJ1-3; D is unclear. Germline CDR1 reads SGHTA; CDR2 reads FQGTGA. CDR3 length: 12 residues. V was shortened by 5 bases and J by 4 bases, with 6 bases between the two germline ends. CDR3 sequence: CASSRSGNTIYF. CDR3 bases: TGTGCCAGCAGCCGGTCAGGAAACACCATATATTTT.

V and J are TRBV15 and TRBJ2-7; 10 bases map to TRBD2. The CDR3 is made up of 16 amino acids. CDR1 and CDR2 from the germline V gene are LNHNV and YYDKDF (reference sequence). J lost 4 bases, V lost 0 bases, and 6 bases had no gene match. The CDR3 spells CATSRDISSGGYEQYF. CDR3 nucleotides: TGTGCCACCAGCAGAGATATCTCTAGCGGGGGTTACGAGCAGTACTTC.

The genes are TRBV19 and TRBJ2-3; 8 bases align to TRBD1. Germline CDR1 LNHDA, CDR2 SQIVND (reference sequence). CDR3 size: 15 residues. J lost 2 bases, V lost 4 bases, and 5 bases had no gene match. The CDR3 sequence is CASSRGQANTDTQYF. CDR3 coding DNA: TGTGCCAGTAGTAGGGGACAGGCGAACACAGATACGCAGTATTTT.

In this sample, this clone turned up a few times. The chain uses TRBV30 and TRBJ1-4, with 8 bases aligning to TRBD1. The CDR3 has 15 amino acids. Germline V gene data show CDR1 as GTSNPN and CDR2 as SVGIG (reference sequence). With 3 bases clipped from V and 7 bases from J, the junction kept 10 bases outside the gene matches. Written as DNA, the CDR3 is TGTGCCTGGAGCGGAACGACAGGGGAGGGTGAAAAACTGTTTTTT. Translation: CAWSGTTGEGEKLFF. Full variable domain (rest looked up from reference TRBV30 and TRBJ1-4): SQTIHQWPATLVQPVGSPLSLECTVEGTSNPNLYWYRQAAGRGLQLLFYSVGIGQISSEVPQNLSASRPQDRQFILSSKKLLLSDSGFYLCAWSGTTGEGEKLFFGSGTQLSVL.

The CDR3 DNA follows: TGTGCCAGCAGCTCCCCATCGACTTTAAGCTCCTACAATGAGCAGTTCTTC. Protein: CASSSPSTLSSYNEQFF. This chain links TRBV7-8 with TRBJ2-1; D is ambiguous. Trimming removed 4 bases at V and 0 bases at J, with 16 bases between. Looked up from germline, CDR1 is SGHVS and CDR2 is FQNEAQ. The CDR3 is 17 residues long.

CDR3 nucleotide sequence: TGTGCCAGCAGTTTTTCGGACAGGGGTACGCAGTATTTT. Translation: CASSFSDRGTQYF. The chain combines TRBV28 with TRBJ2-3, with 9 bases aligning to TRBD1. This CDR3 has 13 amino acids. After removal of 3 bases from V and 8 bases from J, the junction contained 3 bases not matched to a gene. CDR1 and CDR2 (germline): MDHEN, SYDVKM.

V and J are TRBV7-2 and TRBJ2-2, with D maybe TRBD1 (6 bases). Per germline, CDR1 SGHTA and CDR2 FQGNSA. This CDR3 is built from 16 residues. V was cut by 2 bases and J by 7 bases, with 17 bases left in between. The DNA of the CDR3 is TGTGCCAGCAGCTTAAGGCGGCAGGGGAGAGGCGGGGAGCTGTTTTTT. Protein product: CASSLRRQGRGGELFF.

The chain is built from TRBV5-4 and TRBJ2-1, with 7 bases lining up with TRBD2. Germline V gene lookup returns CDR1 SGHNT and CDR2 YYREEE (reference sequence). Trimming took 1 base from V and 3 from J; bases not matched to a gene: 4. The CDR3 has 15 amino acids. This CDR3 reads CASSLWVAGYNEQFF. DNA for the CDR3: TGTGCCAGCAGCTTGTGGGTAGCGGGCTACAATGAGCAGTTCTTC. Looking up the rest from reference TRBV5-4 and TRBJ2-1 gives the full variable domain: ETGVTQSPTHLIKTRGQQVTLRCSSQSGHNTVSWYQQALGQGPQFIFQYYREEENGRGNFPPRFSGLQFPNYSSELNVNALELDDSALYLCASSLWVAGYNEQFFGPGTRLTVL.

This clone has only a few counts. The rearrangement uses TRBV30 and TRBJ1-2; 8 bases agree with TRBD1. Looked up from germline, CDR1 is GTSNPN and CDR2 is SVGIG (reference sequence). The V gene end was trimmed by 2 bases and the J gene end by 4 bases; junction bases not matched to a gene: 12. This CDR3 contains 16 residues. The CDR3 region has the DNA TGTGCCTGGAGTCCTCCAGGGACAGGAAGAAGCTATGGCTACACCTTC. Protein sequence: CAWSPPGTGRSYGYTF.

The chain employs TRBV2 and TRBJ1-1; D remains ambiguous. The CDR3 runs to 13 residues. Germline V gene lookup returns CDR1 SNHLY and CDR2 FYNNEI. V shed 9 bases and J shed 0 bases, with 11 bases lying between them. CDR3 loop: CASQRAMNTEAFF. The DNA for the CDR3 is TGTGCCAGTCAGAGGGCGATGAACACTGAAGCTTTCTTT.

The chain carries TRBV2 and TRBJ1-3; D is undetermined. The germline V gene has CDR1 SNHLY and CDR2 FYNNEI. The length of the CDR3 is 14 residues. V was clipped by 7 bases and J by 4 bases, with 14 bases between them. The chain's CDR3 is CASKPSGSGNTIYF. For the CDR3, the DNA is TGTGCCAGCAAGCCCTCTGGTTCCGGAAACACCATATATTTT.

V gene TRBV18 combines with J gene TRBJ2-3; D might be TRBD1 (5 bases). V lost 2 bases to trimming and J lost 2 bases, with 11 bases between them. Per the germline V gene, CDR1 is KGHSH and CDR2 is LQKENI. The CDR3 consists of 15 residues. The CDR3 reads CASSPRRQHTDTQYF. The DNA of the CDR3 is TGTGCCAGCTCACCAAGGAGACAGCACACAGATACGCAGTATTTT.

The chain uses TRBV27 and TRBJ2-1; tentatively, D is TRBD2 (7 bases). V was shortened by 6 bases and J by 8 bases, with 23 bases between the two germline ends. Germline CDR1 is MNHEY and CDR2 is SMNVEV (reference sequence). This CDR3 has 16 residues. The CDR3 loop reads CASSPAVGGGGHEQFF. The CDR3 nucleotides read TGTGCCAGCAGCCCCGCGGTGGGAGGGGGGGGGCATGAGCAGTTCTTC.

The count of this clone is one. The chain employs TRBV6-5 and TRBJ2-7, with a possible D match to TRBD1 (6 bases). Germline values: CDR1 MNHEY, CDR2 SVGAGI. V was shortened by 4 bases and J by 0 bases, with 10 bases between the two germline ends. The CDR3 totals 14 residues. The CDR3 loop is CASSSTGSSYEQYF. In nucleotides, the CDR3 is TGTGCCAGCAGTTCGACAGGCAGCTCCTACGAGCAGTACTTC.

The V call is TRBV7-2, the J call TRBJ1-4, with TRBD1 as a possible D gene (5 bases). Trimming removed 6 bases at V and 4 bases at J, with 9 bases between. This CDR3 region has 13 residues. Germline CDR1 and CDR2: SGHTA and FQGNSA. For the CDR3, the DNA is TGTGCCAGCAGGGACACTAATAATGAAAAACTGTTTTTT. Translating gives CASRDTNNEKLFF. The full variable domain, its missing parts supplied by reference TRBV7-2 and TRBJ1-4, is GAGVSQSPSNKVTEKGKDVELRCDPISGHTALYWYRQSLGQGLEFLIYFQGNSAPDKSGLPSDRFSAERTGGSVSTLTIQRTQQEDSAVYLCASRDTNNEKLFFGSGTQLSVL.

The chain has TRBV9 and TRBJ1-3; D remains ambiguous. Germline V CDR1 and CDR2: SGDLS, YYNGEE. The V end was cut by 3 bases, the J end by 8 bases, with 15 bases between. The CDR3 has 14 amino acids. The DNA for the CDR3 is TGTGCCAGCAGCGAAAGACGGCCGGAGGACACCATATATTTT. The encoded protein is CASSERRPEDTIYF.

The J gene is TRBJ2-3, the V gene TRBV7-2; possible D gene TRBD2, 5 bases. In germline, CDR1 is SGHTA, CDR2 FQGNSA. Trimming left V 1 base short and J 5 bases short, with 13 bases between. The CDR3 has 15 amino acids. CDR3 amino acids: CASSLGGFMEDTQYF. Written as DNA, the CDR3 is TGTGCCAGCAGCTTAGGAGGGTTTATGGAAGATACGCAGTATTTT.

The CDR3 loop reads CASSFIGGGNEQFF. CDR3 coding DNA: TGTGCCAGCAGCTTCATTGGGGGGGGAAATGAGCAGTTCTTC. V is TRBV7-3 and J is TRBJ2-1; 7 bases fit TRBD2. The CDR3 loop spans 14 amino acids. V lost 3 bases, J lost 7 bases, and 6 bases stayed unmatched. CDR1 and CDR2 (germline): SGHTA, FQGTGA.

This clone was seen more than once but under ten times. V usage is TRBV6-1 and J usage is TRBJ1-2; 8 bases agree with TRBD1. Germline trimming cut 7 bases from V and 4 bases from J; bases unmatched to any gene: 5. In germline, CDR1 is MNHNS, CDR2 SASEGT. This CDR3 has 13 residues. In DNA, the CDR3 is TGTGCCAGCATCGAGACAGGGGTCTATGGCTACACCTTC. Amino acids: CASIETGVYGYTF.

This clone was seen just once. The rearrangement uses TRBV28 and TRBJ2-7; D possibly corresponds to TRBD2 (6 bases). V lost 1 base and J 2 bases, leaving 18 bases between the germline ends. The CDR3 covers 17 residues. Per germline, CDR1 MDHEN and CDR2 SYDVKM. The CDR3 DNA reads TGTGCCAGCAGTTTATACCTCGGGGTAGCGGTTACCTACGAGCAGTACTTC. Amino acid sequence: CASSLYLGVAVTYEQYF.